This T cell receptor beta chain was obtained from a study of T cell repertoires in cytomegalovirus infection. Study as a whole: In the study, CMV epitopes included recently identified HLA-C-restricted and well-studied HLA-B-restricted ones. Indicated by public TCR beta signatures were CMV infection and matching HLA type. Overall study findings and caveats: Summed frequency of public TCR beta families distinguished CMV carriers with the relevant HLA. Dominant in the ex vivo response were TCR beta clonotypes restricted by HLA-C and specific for CMV.

This clonotype was observed a handful of times. What it binds is unknown. V lost 0 bases and J 0 bases, leaving 15 bases between the germline ends. The CDR3 spans 17 residues. Germline V gene data show CDR1 as MNHEY and CDR2 as SVGEGT. TCRdb ran MiXCR on the reads and lists one entry per CDR3 protein. The sample has 750,000 to 950,000 distinct CDR3 sequences, 25% to 30% seen once. This TCR came from a human donor in good health (CMV status not recorded). Some clones in this sample may be carry-over from other donors' samples. The chain links TRBV6-2 or TRBV6-3 to TRBJ2-7; the D gene is possibly TRBD1 (5 bases). The sample in question was cultured CD8+ T cells from PBMCs, obtained from culture after CMV antigen stimulation. In DNA, the CDR3 is TGTGCCAGCAGTTACTCCGTAACAGGATTCCTCTCCTACGAGCAGTACGTC. Residues: CASSYSVTGFLSYEQYV.